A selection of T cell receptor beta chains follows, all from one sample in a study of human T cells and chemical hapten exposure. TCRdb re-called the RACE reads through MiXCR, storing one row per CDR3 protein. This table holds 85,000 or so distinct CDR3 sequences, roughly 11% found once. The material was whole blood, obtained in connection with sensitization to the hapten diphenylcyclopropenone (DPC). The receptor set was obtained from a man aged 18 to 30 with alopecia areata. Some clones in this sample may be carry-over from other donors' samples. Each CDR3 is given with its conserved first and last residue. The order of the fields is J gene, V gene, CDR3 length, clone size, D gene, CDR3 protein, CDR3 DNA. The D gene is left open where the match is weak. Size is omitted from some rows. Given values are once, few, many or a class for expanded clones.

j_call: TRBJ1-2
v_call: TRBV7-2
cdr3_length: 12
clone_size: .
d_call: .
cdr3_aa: CASSLANYGYTF
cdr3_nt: TGTGCCAGCAGCTTAGCTAACTATGGCTACACCTTC

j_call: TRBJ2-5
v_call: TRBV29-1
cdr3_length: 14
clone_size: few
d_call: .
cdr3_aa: CTVEYGGPGETQYF
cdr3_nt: TGCACCGTGGAATATGGCGGCCCAGGAGAGACCCAGTACTTC

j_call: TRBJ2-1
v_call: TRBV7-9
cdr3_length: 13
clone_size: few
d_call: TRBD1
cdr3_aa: CASVRTGRNEQFF
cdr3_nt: TGTGCCAGTGTCCGGACAGGACGCAATGAGCAGTTCTTC

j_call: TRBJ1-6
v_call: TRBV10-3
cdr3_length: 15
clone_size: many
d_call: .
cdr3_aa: CAISSGSSYNSPLHF
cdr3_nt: TGTGCCATCAGCAGCGGGAGCTCCTATAATTCACCCCTCCACTTT

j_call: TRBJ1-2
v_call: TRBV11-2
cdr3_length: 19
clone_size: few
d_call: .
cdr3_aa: CASSLGPRMESTRDYGYTF
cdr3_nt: TGTGCCAGCAGCCTAGGACCTCGAATGGAGAGCACTAGGGACTATGGCTACACCTTC

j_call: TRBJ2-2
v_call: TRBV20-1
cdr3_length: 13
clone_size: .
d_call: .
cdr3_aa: CSAKWTVGQELFF
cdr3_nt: TGCAGTGCTAAGTGGACAGTCGGGCAGGAGCTGTTTTTT

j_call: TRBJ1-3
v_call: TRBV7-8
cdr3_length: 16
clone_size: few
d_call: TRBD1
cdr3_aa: CASSLGPGTGGNTIYF
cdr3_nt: TGTGCCAGCAGCTTAGGACCCGGGACAGGAGGAAACACCATATATTTT

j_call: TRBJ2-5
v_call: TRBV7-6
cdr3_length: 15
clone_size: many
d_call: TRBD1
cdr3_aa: CASSPTGGIVETQYF
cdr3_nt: TGTGCCAGCAGCCCTACAGGGGGCATTGTGGAGACCCAGTACTTC

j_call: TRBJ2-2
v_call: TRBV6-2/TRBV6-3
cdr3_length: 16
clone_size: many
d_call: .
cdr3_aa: CASSYFGAGPTGELFF
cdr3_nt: TGTGCCAGCAGTTACTTCGGGGCAGGGCCCACCGGGGAGCTGTTTTTT

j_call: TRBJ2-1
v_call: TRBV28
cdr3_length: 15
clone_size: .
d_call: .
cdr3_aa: CASSSPRQEWDEQFF
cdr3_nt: TGTGCCAGCAGTTCTCCCCGACAGGAGTGGGATGAGCAGTTCTTC

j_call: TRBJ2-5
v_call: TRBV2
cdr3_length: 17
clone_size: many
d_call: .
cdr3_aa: CASSTFNVKPFQETQYF
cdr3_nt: TGTGCCAGCAGTACCTTTAACGTAAAACCTTTCCAAGAGACCCAGTACTTC

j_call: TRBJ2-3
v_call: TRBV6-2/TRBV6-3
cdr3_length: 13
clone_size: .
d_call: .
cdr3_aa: CASSRVKTDTQYF
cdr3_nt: TGTGCCAGCAGCCGCGTTAAAACAGATACGCAGTATTTT

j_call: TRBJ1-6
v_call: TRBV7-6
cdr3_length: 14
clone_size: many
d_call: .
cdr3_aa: CASSLERPSSPLHF
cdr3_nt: TGTGCCAGCAGCTTAGAACGGCCGAGTTCACCCCTCCACTTT

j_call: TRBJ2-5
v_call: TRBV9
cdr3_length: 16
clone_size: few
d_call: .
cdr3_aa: CASSVDPIGWGETQYF
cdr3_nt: TGTGCCAGCAGCGTAGACCCCATAGGCTGGGGGGAGACCCAGTACTTC

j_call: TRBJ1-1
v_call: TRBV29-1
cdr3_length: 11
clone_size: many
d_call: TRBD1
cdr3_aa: CSVAPGQEAFF
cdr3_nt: TGCAGCGTTGCACCGGGACAGGAAGCTTTCTTT

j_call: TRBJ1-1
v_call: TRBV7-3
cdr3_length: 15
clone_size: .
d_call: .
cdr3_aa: CASSRDSGPNTEAFF
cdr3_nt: TGTGCCAGCAGCCGAGACAGCGGCCCAAACACTGAAGCTTTCTTT

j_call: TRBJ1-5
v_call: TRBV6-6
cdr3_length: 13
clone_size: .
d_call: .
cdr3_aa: CASKTQGNQPQHF
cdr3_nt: TGTGCCAGCAAAACCCAAGGGAATCAGCCCCAGCATTTT

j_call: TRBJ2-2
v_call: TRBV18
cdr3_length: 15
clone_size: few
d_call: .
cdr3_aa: CASSPAGQNTGELFF
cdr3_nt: TGTGCCAGCTCACCAGCGGGGCAGAACACCGGGGAGCTGTTTTTT

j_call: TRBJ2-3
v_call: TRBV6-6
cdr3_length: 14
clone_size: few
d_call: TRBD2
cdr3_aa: CASSYSAGEDTQYF
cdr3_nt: TGTGCCAGCAGTTACTCGGCGGGGGAAGATACGCAGTATTTT

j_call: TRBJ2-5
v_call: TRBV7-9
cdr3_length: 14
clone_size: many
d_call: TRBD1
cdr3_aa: CASSLVAGGETQYF
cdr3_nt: TGTGCCAGCAGCTTAGTGGCAGGGGGAGAGACCCAGTACTTC

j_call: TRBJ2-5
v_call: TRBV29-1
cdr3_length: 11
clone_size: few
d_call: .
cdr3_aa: CSVAREETQYF
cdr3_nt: TGCAGCGTTGCCAGAGAAGAGACCCAGTACTTC

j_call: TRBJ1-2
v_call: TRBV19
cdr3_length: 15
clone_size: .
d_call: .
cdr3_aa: CASSIMGQANYGYTF
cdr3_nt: TGTGCCAGTAGTATTATGGGACAAGCTAACTATGGCTACACCTTC

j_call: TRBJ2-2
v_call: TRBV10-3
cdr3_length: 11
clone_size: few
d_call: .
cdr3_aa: CAFLSTGELFF
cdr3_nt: TGTGCTTTTCTGAGCACCGGGGAGCTGTTTTTT

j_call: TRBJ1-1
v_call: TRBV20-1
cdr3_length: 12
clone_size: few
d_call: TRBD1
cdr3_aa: CSATGTAVRAFF
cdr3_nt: TGCAGTGCTACCGGGACAGCCGTGCGGGCTTTCTTT

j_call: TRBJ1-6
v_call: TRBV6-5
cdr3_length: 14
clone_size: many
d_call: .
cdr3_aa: CASSYSQGWSPLHF
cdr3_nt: TGTGCCAGCAGTTACTCCCAGGGTTGGTCACCCCTCCACTTT

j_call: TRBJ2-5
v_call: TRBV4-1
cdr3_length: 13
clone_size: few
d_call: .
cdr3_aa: CASSQDILETQYF
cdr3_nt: TGCGCCAGCAGCCAAGACATATTGGAGACCCAGTACTTC

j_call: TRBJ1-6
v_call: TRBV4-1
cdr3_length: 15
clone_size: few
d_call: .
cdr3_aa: CASSQERDGVSPLHF
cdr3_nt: TGCGCCAGCAGCCAAGAAAGGGACGGGGTATCACCCCTCCACTTT

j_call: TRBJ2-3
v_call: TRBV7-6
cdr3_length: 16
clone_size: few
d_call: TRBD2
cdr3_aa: CASSLGLAGATDTQYF
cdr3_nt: TGTGCCAGCAGCCTGGGACTAGCGGGGGCAACAGATACGCAGTATTTT

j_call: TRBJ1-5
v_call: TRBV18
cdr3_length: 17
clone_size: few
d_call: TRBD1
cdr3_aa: CASSPVLGQGGRQPQHF
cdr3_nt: TGTGCCAGCTCACCAGTTTTGGGACAGGGTGGGCGGCAGCCCCAGCATTTT

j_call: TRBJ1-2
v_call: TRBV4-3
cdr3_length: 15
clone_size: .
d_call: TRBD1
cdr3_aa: CASSQDATGVYGYTF
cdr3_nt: TGCGCCAGCAGCCAAGATGCAACAGGGGTCTATGGCTACACCTTC

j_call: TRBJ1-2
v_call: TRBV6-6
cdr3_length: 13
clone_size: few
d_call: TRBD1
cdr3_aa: CASGQGGNYGYTF
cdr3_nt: TGTGCCAGTGGGCAGGGGGGTAACTATGGCTACACCTTC

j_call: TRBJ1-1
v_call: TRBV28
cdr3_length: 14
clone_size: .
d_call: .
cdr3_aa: CASSLRLKNTEAFF
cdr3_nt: TGTGCCAGCAGTTTAAGGCTCAAGAACACTGAAGCTTTCTTT

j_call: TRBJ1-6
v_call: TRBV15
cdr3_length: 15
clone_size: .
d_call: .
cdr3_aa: CATSTSGAFYSPLHF
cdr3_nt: TGTGCCACCAGCACCTCCGGGGCCTTCTATTCACCCCTCCACTTT

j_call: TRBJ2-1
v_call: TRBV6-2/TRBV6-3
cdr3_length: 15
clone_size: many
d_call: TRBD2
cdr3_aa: CASSYLTSGGNEQFF
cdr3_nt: TGTGCCAGCAGTTACTTGACTAGCGGGGGGAATGAGCAGTTCTTC

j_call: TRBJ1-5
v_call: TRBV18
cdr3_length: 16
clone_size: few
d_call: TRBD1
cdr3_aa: CASSPPGQGSNQPQHF
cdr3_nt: TGTGCCAGCTCACCCCCGGGACAGGGGAGCAATCAGCCCCAGCATTTT

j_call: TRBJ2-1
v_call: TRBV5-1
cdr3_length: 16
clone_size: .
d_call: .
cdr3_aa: CASSLARTAGGTEQFF
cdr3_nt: TGCGCCAGCAGCTTGGCTAGGACAGCCGGGGGGACTGAGCAGTTCTTC

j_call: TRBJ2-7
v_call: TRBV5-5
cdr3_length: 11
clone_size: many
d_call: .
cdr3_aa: CASSLMGEQYF
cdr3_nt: TGTGCCAGCAGCTTGATGGGCGAGCAGTACTTC

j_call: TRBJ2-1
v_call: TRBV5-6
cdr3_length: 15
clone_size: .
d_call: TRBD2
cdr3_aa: CASSSGTSVYNEQFF
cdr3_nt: TGTGCCAGCAGCTCCGGGACTAGCGTCTACAATGAGCAGTTCTTC

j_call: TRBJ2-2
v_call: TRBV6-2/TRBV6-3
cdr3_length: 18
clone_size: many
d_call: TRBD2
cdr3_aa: CASSQTGGSRSYTGELFF
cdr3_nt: TGTGCCAGCAGCCAAACCGGGGGGTCAAGATCTTACACCGGGGAGCTGTTTTTT

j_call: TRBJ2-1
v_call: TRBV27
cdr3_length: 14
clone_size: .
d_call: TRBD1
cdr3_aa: CASSPNRGLNEQFF
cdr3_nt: TGTGCCAGCAGTCCCAACAGGGGGCTAAATGAGCAGTTCTTC

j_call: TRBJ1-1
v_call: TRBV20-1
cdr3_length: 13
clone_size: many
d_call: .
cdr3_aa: CSASRGVDTEAFF
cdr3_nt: TGCAGTGCTAGTAGAGGAGTGGACACTGAAGCTTTCTTT

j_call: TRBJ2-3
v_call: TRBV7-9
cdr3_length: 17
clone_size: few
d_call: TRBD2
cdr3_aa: CASSLGASGGATDTQYF
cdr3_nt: TGTGCCAGCAGCTTAGGTGCCAGCGGGGGGGCAACAGATACGCAGTATTTT

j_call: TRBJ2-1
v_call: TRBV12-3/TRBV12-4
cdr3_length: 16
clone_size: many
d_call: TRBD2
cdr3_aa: CASILYSGGPYNEQFF
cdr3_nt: TGTGCCAGCATCCTTTATAGCGGGGGGCCCTACAATGAGCAGTTCTTC

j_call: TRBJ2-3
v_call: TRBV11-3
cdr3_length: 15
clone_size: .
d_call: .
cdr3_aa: CASSLDGGLGDTQYF
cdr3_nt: TGTGCCAGCAGCTTAGATGGAGGGCTTGGAGATACGCAGTATTTT

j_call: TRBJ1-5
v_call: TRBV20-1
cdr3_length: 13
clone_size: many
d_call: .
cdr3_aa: CSGGATFNQPQHF
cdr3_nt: TGCAGTGGCGGGGCCACCTTCAATCAGCCCCAGCATTTT

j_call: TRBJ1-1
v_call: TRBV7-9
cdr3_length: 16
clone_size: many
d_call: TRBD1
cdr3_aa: CASSSTGGKLHTEAFF
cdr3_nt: TGTGCCAGCAGCTCAACAGGGGGCAAATTGCACACTGAAGCTTTCTTT